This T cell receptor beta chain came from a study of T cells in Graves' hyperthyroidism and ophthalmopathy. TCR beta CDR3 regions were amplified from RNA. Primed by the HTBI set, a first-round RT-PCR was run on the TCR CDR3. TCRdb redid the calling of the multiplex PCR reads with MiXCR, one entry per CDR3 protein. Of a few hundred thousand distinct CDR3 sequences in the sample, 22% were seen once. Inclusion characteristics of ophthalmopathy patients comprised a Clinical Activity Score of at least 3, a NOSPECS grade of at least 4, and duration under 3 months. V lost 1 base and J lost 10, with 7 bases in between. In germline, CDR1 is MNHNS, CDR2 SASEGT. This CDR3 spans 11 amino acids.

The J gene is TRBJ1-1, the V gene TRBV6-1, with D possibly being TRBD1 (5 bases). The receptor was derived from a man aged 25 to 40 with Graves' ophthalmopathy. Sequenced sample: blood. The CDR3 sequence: CASSEVGVAFF. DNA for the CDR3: TGTGCCAGCAGTGAAGTGGGGGTAGCTTTCTTT.